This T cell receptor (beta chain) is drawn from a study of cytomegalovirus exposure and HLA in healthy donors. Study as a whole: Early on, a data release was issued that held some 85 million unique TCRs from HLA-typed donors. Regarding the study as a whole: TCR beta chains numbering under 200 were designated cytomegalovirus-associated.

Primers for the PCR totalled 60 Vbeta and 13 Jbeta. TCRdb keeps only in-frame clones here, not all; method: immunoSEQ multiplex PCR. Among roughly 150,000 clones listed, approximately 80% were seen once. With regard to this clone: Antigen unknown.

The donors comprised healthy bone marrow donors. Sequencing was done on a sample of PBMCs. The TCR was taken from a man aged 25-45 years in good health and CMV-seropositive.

The CDR3 sequence is CASSLSGDTYEQYF. CDR3 coding DNA: TGTGCCAGCAGTTTATCGGGGGATACCTACGAGCAGTACTTC. The chain has TRBV28 and TRBJ2-7; a possible D gene is TRBD2 (6 bases). The CDR3 is 14 residues long. Trimming cost V 1 base and J 2 bases, with 9 bases left between them. Germline values: CDR1 MDHEN, CDR2 SYDVKM.